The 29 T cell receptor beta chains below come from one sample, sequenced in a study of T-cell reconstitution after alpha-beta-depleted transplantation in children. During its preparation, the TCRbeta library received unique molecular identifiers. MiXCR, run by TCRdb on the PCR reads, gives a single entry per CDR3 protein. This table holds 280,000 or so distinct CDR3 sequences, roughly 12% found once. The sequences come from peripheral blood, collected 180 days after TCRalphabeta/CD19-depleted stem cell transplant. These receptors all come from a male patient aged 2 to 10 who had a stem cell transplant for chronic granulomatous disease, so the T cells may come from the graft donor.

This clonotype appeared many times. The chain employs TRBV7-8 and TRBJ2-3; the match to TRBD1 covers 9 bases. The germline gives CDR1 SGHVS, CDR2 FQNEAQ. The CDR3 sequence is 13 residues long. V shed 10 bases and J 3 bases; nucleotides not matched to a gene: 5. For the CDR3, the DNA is TGTGCCACCGGGACAGGGCTAACAGATACGCAGTATTTT. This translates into CATGTGLTDTQYF.

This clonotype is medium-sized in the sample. The CDR3 DNA reads TGTGCCATCAGTGAGAGGGGAAGGCACCACTATGGCTACACCTTC. Translation: CAISERGRHHYGYTF. This rearrangement joins TRBV10-3 to TRBJ1-2; weak D call: TRBD1 (5 bases). V lost 2 bases and J 3 bases, leaving 13 bases between the germline ends. The germline V gene encodes CDR1 ENHRY and CDR2 SYGVKD. This CDR3 region has 15 residues.

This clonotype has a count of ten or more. CDR3 in amino acids: CASSFGLRTEAFF. Here the CDR3 DNA reads TGTGCCAGCAGCTTCGGCCTTCGGACTGAAGCTTTCTTT. J is TRBJ1-1 and V is TRBV5-5; D not certain. Looked up from germline, CDR1 is SGHKS and CDR2 is YYEKEE (reference sequence). With 2 bases removed from V and 5 bases from J, the gap between germline ends came to 10 bases. The CDR3 length is 13 residues.

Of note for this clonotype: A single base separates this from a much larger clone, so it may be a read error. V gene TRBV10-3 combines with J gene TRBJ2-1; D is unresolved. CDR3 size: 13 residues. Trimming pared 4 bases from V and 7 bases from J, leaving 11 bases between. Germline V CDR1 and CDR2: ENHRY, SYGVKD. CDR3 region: CAISVPQDNEQFF. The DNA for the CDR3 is TGTGCCATCAGTGTTCCTCAGGATAATGAGCAGTTCTTC.

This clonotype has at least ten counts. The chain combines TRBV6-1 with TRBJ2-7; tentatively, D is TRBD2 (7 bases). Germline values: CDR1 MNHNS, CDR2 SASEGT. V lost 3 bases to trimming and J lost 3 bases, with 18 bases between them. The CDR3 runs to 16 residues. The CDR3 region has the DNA TGTGCCAGCAGTGACCCCTGGGGGGGCGGTCTCTACGAGCAGTACTTC. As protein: CASSDPWGGGLYEQYF.

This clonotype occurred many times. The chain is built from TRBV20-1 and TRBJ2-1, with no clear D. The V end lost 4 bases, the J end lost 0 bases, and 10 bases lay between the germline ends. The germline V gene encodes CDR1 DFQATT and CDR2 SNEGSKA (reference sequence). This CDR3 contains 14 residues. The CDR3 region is CSATSLSSYNEQFF. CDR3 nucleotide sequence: TGCAGTGCTACCTCCTTGAGCTCCTACAATGAGCAGTTCTTC.

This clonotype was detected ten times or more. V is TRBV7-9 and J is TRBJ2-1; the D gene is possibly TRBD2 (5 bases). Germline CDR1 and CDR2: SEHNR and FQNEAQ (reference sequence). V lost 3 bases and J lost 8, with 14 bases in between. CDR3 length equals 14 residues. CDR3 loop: CASSFPGPRDEQFF. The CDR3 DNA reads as TGTGCCAGCAGCTTCCCGGGCCCGCGGGATGAGCAGTTCTTC.

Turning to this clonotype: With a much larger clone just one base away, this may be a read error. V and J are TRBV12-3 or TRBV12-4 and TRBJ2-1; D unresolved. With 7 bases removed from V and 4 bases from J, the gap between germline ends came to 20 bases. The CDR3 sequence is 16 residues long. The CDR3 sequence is CASTPTSAKWYNEQFF. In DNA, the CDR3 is TGTGCCAGCACCCCCACCTCGGCTAAGTGGTACAATGAGCAGTTCTTC.

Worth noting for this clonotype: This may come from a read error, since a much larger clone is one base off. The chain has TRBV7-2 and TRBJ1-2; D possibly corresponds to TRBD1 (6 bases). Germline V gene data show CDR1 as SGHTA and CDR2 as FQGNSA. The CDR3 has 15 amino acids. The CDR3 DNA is TGTGCCAGCAGCTTAGCTCTCAGGGGTTACAATGGCTCCACCTTC. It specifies CASSLALRGYNGSTF.

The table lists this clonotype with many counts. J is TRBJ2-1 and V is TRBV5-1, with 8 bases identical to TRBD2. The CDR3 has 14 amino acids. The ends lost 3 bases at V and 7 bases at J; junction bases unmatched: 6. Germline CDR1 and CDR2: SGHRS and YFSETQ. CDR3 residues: CASSWTGGRNEQFF. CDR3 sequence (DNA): TGCGCCAGCAGCTGGACGGGAGGGAGGAATGAGCAGTTCTTC.

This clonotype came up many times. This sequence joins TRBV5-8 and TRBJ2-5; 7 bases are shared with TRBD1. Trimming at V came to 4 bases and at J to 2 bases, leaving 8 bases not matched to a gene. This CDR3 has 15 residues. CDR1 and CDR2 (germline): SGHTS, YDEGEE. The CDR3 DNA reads TGTGCCAGCAGCACCGCCGGGACAGTACAAGAGACCCAGTACTTC. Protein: CASSTAGTVQETQYF.

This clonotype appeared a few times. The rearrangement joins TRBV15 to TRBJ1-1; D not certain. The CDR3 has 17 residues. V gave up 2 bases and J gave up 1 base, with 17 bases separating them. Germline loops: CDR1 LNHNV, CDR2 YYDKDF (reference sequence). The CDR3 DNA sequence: TGTGCCACCAGCAGATTTTCGAAGCAGGCCGGGAACACTGAAGCTTTCTTT. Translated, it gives CATSRFSKQAGNTEAFF.

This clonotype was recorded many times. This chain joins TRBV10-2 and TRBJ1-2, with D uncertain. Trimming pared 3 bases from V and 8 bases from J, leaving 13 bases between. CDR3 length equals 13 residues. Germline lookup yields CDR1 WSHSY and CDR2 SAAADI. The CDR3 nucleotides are TGCGCCAGCAGTGATTCGAGTCCGGGCGGCTACACCTTC. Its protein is CASSDSSPGGYTF.

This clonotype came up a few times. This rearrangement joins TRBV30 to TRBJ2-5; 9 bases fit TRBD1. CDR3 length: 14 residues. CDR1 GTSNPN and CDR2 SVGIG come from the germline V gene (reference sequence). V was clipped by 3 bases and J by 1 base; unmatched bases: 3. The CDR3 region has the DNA TGTGCCTGGAGAGGACAGGGGTTCCAAGAGACCCAGTACTTC. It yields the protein CAWRGQGFQETQYF.

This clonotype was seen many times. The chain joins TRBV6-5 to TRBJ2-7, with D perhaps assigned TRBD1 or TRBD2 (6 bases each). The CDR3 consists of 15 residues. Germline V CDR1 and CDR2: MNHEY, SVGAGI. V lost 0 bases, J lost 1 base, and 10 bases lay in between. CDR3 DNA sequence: TGTGCCAGCAGTTACTCGGCGGGGACATCCTACGAGCAGTACTTC. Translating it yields CASSYSAGTSYEQYF.

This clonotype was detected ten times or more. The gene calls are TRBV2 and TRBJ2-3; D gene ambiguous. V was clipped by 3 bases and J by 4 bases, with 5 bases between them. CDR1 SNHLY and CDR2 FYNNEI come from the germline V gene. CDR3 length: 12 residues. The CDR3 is CASSDRPDTQYF. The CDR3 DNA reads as TGTGCCAGCAGTGATCGGCCAGATACGCAGTATTTT.

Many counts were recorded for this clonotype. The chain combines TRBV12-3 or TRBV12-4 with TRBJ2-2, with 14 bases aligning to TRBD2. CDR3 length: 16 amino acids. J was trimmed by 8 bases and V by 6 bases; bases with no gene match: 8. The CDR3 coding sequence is TGTGCCAGCAGCCAGACTAGCGGGAGGGCCGGAGGGGAGCTGTTTTTT. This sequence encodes CASSQTSGRAGGELFF.

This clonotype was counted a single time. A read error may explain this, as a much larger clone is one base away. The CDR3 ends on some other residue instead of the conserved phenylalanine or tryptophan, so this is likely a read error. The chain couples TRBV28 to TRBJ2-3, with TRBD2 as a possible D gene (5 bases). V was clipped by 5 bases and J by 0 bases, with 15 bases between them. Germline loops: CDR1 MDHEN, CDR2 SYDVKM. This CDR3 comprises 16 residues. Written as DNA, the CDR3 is TGTGCCAGCAGTGACTATGGTCCGACTAGCACAGATACGCAGTATCTT. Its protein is CASSDYGPTSTDTQYL.

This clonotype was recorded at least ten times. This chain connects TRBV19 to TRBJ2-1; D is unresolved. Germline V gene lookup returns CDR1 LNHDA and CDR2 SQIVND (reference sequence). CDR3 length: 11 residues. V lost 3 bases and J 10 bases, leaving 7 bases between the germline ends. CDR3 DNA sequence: TGTGCCAGTAGTATCTCCCGGGAGCAGTTCTTC. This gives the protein CASSISREQFF.

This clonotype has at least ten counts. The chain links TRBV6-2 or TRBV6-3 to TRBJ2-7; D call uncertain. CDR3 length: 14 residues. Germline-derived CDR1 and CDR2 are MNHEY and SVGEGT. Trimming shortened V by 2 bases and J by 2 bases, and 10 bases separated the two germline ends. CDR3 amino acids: CASSYDVVAYEQYF. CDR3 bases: TGTGCCAGCAGTTACGACGTAGTTGCCTACGAGCAGTACTTC.

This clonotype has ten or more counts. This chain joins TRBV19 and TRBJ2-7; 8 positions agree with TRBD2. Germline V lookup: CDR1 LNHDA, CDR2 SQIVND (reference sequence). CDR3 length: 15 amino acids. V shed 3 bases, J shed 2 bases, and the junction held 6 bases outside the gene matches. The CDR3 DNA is TGTGCCAGTAGTATCCGCCCGGGACTAGCCTACGAGCAGTACTTC. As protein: CASSIRPGLAYEQYF.

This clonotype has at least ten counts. The CDR3 nucleotides are TGTGCCAGCAGTGATAGCTTAGGGGCGCTCAGTTTCCGGGGCATTCAGTACTTC. This gives the protein CASSDSLGALSFRGIQYF. The V call is TRBV2, the J call TRBJ2-4; D is tentatively TRBD1 or TRBD2 (5 bases each). Looked up from germline, CDR1 is SNHLY and CDR2 is FYNNEI. The CDR3 contains 18 residues. Trimming took off 3 bases at V and 9 bases at J, with 27 bases between the two ends.

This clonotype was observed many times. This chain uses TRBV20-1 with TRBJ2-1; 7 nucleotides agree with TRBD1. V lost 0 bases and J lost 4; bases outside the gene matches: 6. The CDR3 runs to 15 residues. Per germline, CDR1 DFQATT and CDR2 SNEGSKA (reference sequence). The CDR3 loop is CSARDQRGLYNEQFF. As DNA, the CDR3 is TGCAGTGCTAGAGATCAGAGGGGGCTTTACAATGAGCAGTTCTTC.

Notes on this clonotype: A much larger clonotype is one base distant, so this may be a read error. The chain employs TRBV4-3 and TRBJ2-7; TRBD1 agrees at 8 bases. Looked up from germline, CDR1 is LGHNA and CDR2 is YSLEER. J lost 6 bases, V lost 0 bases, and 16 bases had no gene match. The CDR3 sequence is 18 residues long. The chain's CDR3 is CASSQDIEVGQGSFEQYF. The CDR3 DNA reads TGCGCCAGCAGCCAAGATATTGAGGTTGGACAGGGAAGCTTCGAGCAGTACTTC.

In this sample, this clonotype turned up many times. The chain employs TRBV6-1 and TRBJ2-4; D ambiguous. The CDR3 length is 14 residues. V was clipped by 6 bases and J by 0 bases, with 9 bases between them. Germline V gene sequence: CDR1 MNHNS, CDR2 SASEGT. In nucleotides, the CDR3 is TGTGCCAGCAGGAGCCAAATAGCCAAAAACATTCAGTACTTC. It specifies CASRSQIAKNIQYF.

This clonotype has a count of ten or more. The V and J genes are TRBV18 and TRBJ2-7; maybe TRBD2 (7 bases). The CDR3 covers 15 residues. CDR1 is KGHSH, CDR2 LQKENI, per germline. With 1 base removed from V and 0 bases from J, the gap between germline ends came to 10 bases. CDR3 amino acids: CASSPQGGSSYEQYF. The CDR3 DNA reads TGTGCCAGCTCACCACAGGGGGGGTCCTCCTACGAGCAGTACTTC.

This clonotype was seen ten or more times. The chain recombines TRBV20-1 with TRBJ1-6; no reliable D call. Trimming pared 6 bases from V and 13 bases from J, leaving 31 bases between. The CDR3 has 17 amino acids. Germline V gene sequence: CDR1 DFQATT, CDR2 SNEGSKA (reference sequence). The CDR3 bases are TGCAGTGCATCCCCTGACCGGGCCGAAGGAAATCTAACTCCCCTCCACTTT. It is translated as CSASPDRAEGNLTPLHF.

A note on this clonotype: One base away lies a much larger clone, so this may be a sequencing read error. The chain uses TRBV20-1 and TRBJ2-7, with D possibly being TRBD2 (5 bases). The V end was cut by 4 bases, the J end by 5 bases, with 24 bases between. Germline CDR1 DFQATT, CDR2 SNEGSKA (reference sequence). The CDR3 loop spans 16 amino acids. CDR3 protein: CSATEAVVVGVNEQYF. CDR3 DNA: TGCAGTGCTACCGAGGCCGTGGTAGTGGGAGTGAACGAGCAGTACTTC.

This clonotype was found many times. The CDR3 is CSARGAAPNNEQFF. The CDR3 DNA sequence: TGCAGTGCTAGAGGGGCAGCTCCTAACAATGAGCAGTTCTTC. The genes are TRBV20-1 and TRBJ2-1; no definite D call. From germline, CDR1 is DFQATT and CDR2 SNEGSKA (reference sequence). This CDR3 is 14 amino acids long. The germline V and J ends were trimmed by 1 base and 5 bases, with 12 bases remaining between them.